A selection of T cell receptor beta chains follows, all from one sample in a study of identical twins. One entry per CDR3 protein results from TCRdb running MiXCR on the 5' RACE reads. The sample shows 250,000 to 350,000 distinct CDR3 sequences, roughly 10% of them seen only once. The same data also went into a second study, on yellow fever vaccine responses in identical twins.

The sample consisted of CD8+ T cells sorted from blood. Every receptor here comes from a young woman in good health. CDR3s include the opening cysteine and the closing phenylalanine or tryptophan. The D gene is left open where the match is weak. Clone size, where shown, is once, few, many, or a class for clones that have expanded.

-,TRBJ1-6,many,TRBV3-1,TGTGCCAGCAGCCAAGTCGGGGAGGGATCACCCCTCCACTTT,CASSQVGEGSPLHF
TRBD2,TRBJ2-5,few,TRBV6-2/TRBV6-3,TGTGCCAGCAGTTACTTCTGGCTAGCGGGCGGGGTGGAGACCCAGTACTTC,CASSYFWLAGGVETQYF
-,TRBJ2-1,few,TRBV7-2,TGTGCCAGCAGCTTAGGCCCGGTTTACAATGAGCAGTTCTTC,CASSLGPVYNEQFF
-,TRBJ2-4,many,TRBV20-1,TGCAGTGTCCACCCGCTAGCGTCAGCCAAAAACATTCAGTACTTC,CSVHPLASAKNIQYF
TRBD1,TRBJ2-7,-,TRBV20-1,TGCAGTGCTAGCTGGACAGGGATCTACGAGCAGTACTTC,CSASWTGIYEQYF
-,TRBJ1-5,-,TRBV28,TGTGCCAGCAGTTGGATGGGCGGAAGCAATCAGCCCCAGCATTTT,CASSWMGGSNQPQHF
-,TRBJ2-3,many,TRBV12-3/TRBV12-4,TGTGCCAGCAGTTTGGGTCACACAGATACGCAGTATTTT,CASSLGHTDTQYF
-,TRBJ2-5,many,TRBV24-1,TGTGCCACCAGTGAGGGAGACCAAGAGACCCAGTACTTC,CATSEGDQETQYF
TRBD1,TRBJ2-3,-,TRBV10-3,TGTGCCATCAGTGACTCTGACAGGGACCCAGATACGCAGTATTTT,CAISDSDRDPDTQYF
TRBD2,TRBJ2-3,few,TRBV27,TGTGCCAGCAGTTTAATCCCCGGGACTAGTCTCACAGATACGCAGTATTTT,CASSLIPGTSLTDTQYF
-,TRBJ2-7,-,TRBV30,TGTGCCTGGAGTGTGGGAACGAACTACGAGCAGTACTTC,CAWSVGTNYEQYF
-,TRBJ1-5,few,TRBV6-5,TGTGCCAGCAGTTACTCTGGACAAATCGGACAGCCCCAGCATTTT,CASSYSGQIGQPQHF
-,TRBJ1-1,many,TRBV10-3,TGTGCCATCAGTGTAGTCGATGGGCGCGGGTTGAACACTGAAGCTTTCTTT,CAISVVDGRGLNTEAFF
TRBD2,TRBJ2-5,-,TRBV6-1,TGTGCCAGCAGCAGCAGCGGGGGGGTGCAAGAGACCCAGTACTTC,CASSSSGGVQETQYF
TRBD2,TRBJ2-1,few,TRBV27,TGTGCCAGCTCCGGGATAATGGTAGCGGGAGTCGATGAGCAGTTCTTC,CASSGIMVAGVDEQFF
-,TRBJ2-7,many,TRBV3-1,TGTGCCAGCAGCCAAGATCTCGGGGGGCCGGGTGAGCAGTACTTC,CASSQDLGGPGEQYF
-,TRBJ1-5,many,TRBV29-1,TGCAGCGTTGTGGACAGTAGCGGGGGGCCCCAGCATTTT,CSVVDSSGGPQHF
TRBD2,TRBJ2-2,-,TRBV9,TGTGCCAGCAGCGGGCTAGCGGGGATTAACACCGGGGAGCTGTTTTTT,CASSGLAGINTGELFF
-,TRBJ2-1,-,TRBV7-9,TGTGCCAGCAGCGCGGAGGCGTACTACAGTGAGCAGTTCTTC,CASSAEAYYSEQFF
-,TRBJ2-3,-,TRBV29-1,TGCAGCGCTCTGGAGAGACAGAGCACAGATACGCAGTATTTT,CSALERQSTDTQYF
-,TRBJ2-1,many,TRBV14,TGTGCCAGCAGCCAAGACTATACATACAATGAGCAGTTCTTC,CASSQDYTYNEQFF
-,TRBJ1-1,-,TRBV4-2,TGTGCCAGCAGCCTGTCCCGGGAGCTGAACACTGAAGCTTTCTTT,CASSLSRELNTEAFF
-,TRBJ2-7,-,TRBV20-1,TGCAGTGCTAGGACAGGCGGCGGGTCCTACGAGCAGTACTTC,CSARTGGGSYEQYF
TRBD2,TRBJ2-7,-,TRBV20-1,TGCAGTGCTAATGATTGGCGGGAGGACCCTCTCGAGCAGTACTTC,CSANDWREDPLEQYF
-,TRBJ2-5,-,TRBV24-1,TGTGCCACCAGTGATAGTCTGGGATTCGAGGAGACCCAGTACTTC,CATSDSLGFEETQYF
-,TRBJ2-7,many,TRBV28,TGTGCCAGCAGTTTATCGGAGGGCCCTAGTCAGTACTTC,CASSLSEGPSQYF
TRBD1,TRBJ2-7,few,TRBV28,TGTGCCAGCAGTCCCCCGACAGGGGGCTATCCGGTTTACGAGCAGTACTTC,CASSPPTGGYPVYEQYF
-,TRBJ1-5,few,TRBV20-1,TGCAGTGCTAGAGATGACCGGACAGAGCTCAATCAGCCCCAGCATTTT,CSARDDRTELNQPQHF
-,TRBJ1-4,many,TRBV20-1,TGCAGTGCTACCCGCCGAGGGGATGAAAAACTGTTTTTT,CSATRRGDEKLFF
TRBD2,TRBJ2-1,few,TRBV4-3,TGCGCCAGCAGCCAAGATGGAGCGGGGGCTTACAATGAGCAGTTCTTC,CASSQDGAGAYNEQFF
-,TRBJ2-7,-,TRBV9,TGTGCCAGCAGCGTAGACTCAGGGGCCGCCTACGAGCAGTACTTC,CASSVDSGAAYEQYF
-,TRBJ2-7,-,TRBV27,TGTGCCAGCAGTCGGGTTAACAGGGAAGACGAGCAGTACTTC,CASSRVNREDEQYF
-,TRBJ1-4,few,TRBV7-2,TGTGCCAGCAGCTTACGGCAGACAGGAAATGGAGAAAAACTGTTTTTT,CASSLRQTGNGEKLFF
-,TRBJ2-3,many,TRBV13,TGTGCCAGCAGCCCTCCGGGACGGGGAAGGGCAGATACGCAGTATTTT,CASSPPGRGRADTQYF
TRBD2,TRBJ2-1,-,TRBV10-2,TGCGCCAGCAGTGCCGTAGGGACTAGCGGCGATGAGCAGTTCTTC,CASSAVGTSGDEQFF
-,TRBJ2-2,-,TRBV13,TGTGCCAGCAGCTTAGGCCTTTTAACGGGGGAGCTGTTTTTT,CASSLGLLTGELFF
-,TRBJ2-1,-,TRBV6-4,TGTGCCAGCAGTCCTACGTTCCTGAGCTCCTACAATGAGCAGTTCTTC,CASSPTFLSSYNEQFF
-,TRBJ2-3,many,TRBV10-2,TGCGCCAGCAGTGGGTCTAGCACATTCCACTGGGGCACAGATACGCAGTATTTT,CASSGSSTFHWGTDTQYF
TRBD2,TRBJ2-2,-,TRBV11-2,TGTGCCAGCAGCGACGGGACTAGCGGGGGGGCCGGGGAGCTGTTTTTT,CASSDGTSGGAGELFF
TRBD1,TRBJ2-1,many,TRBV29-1,TGCAGCGTTGAAGGACAGGGGAATGAGCAGTTCTTC,CSVEGQGNEQFF
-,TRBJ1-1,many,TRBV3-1,TGTGCCAGCAGCCAAGACAGGGGATTGAACACTGAAGCTTTCTTT,CASSQDRGLNTEAFF
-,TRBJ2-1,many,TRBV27,TGTGCCAGCAGTGGGTCGACATTTTACAATGAGCAGTTCTTC,CASSGSTFYNEQFF
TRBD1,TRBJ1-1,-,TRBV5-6,TGTGCCAGCAGCTTGGCGGCAGGGGGAGCTTTCTTT,CASSLAAGGAFF
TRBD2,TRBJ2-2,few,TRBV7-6,TGTGCCAGCAGCCCTAGCGGGAGTTTTGGGACAGCGAACACCGGGGAGCTGTTTTTT,CASSPSGSFGTANTGELFF
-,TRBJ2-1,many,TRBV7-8,TGTGCCAGCAGCGCAGGGGGGACCTACAATGAGCAGTTCTTC,CASSAGGTYNEQFF
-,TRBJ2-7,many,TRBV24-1,TGTGCCACCAGTGACTCCTACGAGCAGTACTTC,CATSDSYEQYF
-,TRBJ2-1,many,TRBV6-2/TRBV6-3,TGTGCCAGCAGTCGGCGGTACAATGAGCAGTTCTTC,CASSRRYNEQFF